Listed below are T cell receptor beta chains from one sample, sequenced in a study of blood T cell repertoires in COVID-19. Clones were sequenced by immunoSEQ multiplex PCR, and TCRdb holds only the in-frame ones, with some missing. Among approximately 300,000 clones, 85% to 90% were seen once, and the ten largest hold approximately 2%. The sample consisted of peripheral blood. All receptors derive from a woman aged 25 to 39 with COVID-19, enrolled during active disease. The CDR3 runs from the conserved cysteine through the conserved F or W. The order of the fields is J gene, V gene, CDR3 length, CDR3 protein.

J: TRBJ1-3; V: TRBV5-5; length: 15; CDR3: CASSLGPSSGNTIYF
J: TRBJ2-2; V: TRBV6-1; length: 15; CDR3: CASSESGENTGELFF
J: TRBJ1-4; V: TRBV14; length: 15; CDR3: CASSPYRSTNEKLFF
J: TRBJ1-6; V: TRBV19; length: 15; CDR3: CASTRTQGYNSPLHF
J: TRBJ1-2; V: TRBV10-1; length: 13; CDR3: CASSETENYGYTF
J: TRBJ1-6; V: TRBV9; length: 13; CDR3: CASSVNTDSPLHF
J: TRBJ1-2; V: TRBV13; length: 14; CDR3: CASSLGTASYGYTF
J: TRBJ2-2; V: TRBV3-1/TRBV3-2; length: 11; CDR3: CASSQAGELFF
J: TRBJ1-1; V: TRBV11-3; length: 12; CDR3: CASSLGPLEGCF
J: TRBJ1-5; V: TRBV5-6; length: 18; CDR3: CASSRTLRGGISGQPQHF
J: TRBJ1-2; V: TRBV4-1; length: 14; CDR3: CASSHPTGTSGYTF
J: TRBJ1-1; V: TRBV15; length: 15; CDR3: CATSRQADTRVEAFF
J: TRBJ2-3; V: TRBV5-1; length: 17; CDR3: CASSLGLAGGLTDTQYF
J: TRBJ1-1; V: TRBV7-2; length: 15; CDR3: CASSLLRTVRTEAFF
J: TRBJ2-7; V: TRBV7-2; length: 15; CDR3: CASSSFSGGPYEQYF
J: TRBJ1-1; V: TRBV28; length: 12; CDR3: CASSVGGTEAFF
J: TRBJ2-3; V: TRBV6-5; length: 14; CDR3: CASRRGGPTDTQYF
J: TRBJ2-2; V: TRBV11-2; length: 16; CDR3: CASSPLRGPSAGELFF
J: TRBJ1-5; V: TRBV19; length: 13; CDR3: CASSHFAGQPQHF
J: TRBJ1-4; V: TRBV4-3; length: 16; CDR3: CASSQDWGGGNEKLFF
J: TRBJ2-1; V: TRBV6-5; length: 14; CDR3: CASSSGGTMSEQFF
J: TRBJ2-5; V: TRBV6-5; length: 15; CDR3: CASSYQGGGQETQYF